The 3 T cell receptor beta chains in this list originate from one sample, sequenced in a study of shared clonotypes between healthy human individuals. Here immunoSEQ multiplex PCR was the method, and the copy in TCRdb shows in-frame clones only, minus some. The sample lists about 500,000 clones, over 60% occurring once. Sequences were obtained from PBMCs. The origin of the receptors is a woman between 40 and 50 years old in good health. Some clones in this sample may be carry-over from other donors' samples.

V and J are TRBV7-9 and TRBJ2-2, with a tentative D call TRBD2 (5 bases). This CDR3 has 14 amino acids. Germline lookup yields CDR1 SEHNR and CDR2 FQNEAQ (reference sequence). Trimming took off 3 bases at V and 6 bases at J, with 11 bases between the two ends. CDR3: CASSLGGLSGELFF. CDR3 bases: TGTGCCAGCAGCTTGGGTGGACTTTCCGGGGAGCTGTTTTTT.

This clone was counted a single time. The gene calls are TRBV11-3 and TRBJ1-2; the D is unclear. Germline CDR1 SGHNT, CDR2 YENEEA. Between the trimmed V and J ends, which lost 5 bases and 4 bases, there was a span of 11 bases. CDR3 length equals 13 residues. CDR3 sequence: CASSQASGYGYTF. Written as DNA, the CDR3 is TGTGCCAGCAGCCAGGCCTCAGGCTATGGCTACACCTTC.

A note on this clone: This sample includes further DNA sequences coding for the same CDR3. V usage is TRBV30 and J usage is TRBJ1-5, with 7 bases lining up with TRBD1. Unmatched junction bases numbered 5, after V lost 3 bases and J lost 6 bases. CDR1 is GTSNPN and CDR2 is SVGIG in the germline V gene (reference sequence). There are 13 residues in the CDR3. The CDR3 loop is CAWSGQVGQPQHF. The CDR3 DNA sequence: TGTGCCTGGAGCGGACAGGTTGGTCAGCCCCAGCATTTT.